The text below deals with one TCR beta chain. Its antigen is undetermined. This entry is derived from a study of a mutant IDH1 vaccine in newly diagnosed glioma. In the study overall: The week-35 safety follow-up was V12, and the week-47 study end was V13.

Indicated time point: week 47, end of study. What each vaccine dose contained was 300 ug of mutant IDH1 20-mer peptide, accompanied by topical imiquimod. The CDR3 runs 14 residues. V lost 0 bases and J 5 bases, leaving 8 bases between the germline ends. Germline CDR1 reads ENHRY; CDR2 reads SYGVKD. Method: immunoSEQ multiplex PCR; TCRdb's copy keeps in-frame clones and lacks some. The sample lists about 94,000 clones; roughly nine tenths were seen once. The specimen was PBMCs, collected from a glioma patient whose treatment included an IDH1 peptide vaccine. This chain joins TRBV10-3 and TRBJ2-1; D is unresolved. This TCR came from a woman between 45 and 65 years old with glioma. The CDR3: CAISESGLNNEQFF. CDR3 nucleotides: TGTGCCATCAGTGAGTCGGGCTTGAACAATGAGCAGTTCTTC.